This TCR beta chain was retrieved from a study of cytomegalovirus exposure and HLA in healthy donors. Sample share makes this clone medium-sized. The target antigen is unknown. CDR3 length equals 15 residues. Per germline, CDR1 LGHNA and CDR2 YSLEER. V gave up 0 bases and J gave up 4 bases, with 9 bases separating them. With 60 Vbeta and 13 Jbeta primers, the PCR was carried out. Clones were read by immunoSEQ multiplex PCR, and TCRdb kept only the in-frame ones, dropping some. The sample lists more than 95,000 clones; 83% were seen once. Findings and limits, study-wide: It was in a later analysis that TCR association rates were seen to vary by HLA locus, highest for DRB1 and lowest for HLA-C.

The V gene is TRBV4-3, the J gene TRBJ2-2; D remains unclear. The TCR was taken from a woman between 40 and 50 years old in good health and CMV-seropositive. Sequencing used PBMCs. CDR3 nucleotide sequence: TGCGCCAGCAGCCAAGATTATGGCAGCACCGGGGAGCTGTTTTTT. Protein: CASSQDYGSTGELFF.